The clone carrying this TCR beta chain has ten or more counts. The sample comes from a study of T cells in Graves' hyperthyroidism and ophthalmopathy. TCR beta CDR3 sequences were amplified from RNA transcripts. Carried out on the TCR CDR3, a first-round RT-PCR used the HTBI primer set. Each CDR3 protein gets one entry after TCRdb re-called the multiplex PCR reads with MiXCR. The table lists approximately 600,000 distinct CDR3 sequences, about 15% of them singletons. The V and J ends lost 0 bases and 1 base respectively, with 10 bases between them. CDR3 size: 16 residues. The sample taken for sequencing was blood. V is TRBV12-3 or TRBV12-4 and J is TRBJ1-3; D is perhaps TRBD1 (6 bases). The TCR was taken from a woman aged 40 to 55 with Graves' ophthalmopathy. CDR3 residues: CASSLAGRGSGNTIYF. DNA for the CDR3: TGTGCCAGCAGTTTAGCCGGCAGGGGATCTGGAAACACCATATATTTT.